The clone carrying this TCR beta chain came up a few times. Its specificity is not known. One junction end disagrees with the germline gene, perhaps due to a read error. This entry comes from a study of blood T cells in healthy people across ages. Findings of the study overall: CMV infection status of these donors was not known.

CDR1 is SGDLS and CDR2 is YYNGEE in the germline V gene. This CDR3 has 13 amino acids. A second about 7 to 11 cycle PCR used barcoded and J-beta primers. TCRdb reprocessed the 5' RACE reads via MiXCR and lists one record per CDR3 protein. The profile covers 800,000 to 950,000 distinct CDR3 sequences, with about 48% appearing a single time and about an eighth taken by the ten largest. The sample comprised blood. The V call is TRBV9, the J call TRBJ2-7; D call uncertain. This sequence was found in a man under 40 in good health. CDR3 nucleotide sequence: TGCGCCAGCAGCGAGGCAGACCGCTACGAGCAGTACTTC. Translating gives CASSEADRYEQYF.